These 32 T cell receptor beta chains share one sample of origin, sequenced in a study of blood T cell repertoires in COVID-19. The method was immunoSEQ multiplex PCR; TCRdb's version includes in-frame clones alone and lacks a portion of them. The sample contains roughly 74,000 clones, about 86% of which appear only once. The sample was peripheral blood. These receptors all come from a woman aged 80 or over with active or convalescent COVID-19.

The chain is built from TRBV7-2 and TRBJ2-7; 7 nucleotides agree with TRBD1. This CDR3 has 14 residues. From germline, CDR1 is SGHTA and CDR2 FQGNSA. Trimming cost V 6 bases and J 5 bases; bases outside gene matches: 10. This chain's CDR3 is CASRYPGQSNEQYF. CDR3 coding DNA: TGTGCCAGCAGATATCCGGGACAGAGCAACGAGCAGTACTTC.

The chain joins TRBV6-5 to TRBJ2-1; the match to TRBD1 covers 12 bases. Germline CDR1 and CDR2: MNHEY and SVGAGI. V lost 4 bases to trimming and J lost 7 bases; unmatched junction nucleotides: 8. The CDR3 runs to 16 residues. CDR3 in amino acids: CASSSFGTGGGNEQFF. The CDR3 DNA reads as TGTGCCAGCAGTTCGTTTGGGACAGGGGGCGGGAATGAGCAGTTCTTC.

The CDR3 region is CASTPSLREGTGELFF. The DNA for the CDR3 is TGTGCCAGTACCCCTTCGTTGCGGGAGGGCACCGGGGAGCTGTTTTTT. The V and J genes are TRBV19 and TRBJ2-2, with 9 bases aligning to TRBD2. V lost 7 bases, J lost 4 bases, and 10 bases stayed unmatched. Germline-derived CDR1 and CDR2 are LNHDA and SQIVND (reference sequence). This CDR3 is built from 16 residues.

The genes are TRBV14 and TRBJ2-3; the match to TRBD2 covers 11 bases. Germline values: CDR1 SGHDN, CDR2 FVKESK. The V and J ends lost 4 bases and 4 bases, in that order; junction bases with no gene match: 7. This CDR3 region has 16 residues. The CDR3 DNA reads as TGTGCCAGCAGCCCTCAACTAGCGGGAGCTGCAGATACGCAGTATTTT. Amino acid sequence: CASSPQLAGAADTQYF.

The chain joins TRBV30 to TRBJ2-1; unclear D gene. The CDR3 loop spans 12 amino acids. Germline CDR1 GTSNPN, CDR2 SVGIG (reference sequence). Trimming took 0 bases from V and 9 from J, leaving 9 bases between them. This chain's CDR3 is CAWSVYRFEQFF. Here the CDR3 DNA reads TGTGCCTGGAGTGTATATCGGTTTGAGCAGTTCTTC.

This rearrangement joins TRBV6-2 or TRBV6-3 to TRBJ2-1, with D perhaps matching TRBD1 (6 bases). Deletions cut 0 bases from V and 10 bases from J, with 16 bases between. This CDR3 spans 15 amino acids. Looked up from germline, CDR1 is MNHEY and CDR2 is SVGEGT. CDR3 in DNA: TGTGCCAGCAGTTACTCCCCAACAGGGATGAGGGAGCAGTTCTTC. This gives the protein CASSYSPTGMREQFF.

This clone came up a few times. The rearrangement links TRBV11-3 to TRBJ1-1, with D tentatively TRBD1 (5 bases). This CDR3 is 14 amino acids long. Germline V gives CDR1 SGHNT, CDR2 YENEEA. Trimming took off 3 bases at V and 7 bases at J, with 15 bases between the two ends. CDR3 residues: CASSLGPDQGEAFF. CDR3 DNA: TGTGCCAGCAGCTTGGGTCCGGACCAGGGTGAAGCTTTCTTT. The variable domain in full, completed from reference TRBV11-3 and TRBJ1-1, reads EAGVVQSPRYKIIEKKQPVAFWCNPISGHNTLYWYLQNLGQGPELLIRYENEEAVDDSQLPKDRFSAERLKGVDSTLKIQPAELGDSAVYLCASSLGPDQGEAFFGQGTRLTVV.

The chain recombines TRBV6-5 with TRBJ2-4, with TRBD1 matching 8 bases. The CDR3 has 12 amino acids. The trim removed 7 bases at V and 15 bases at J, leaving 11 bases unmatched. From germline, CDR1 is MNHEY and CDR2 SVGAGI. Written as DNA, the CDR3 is TGTGCCAGCATCGAAACACAGGGGGGTTTGTACTTC. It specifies CASIETQGGLYF.

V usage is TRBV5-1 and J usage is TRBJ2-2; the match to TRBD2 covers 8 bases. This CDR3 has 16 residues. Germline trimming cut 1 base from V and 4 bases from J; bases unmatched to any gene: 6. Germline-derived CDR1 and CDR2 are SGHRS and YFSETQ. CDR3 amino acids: CASSLIAGGITGELFF. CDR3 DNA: TGCGCCAGCAGCTTGATTGCGGGGGGAATCACCGGGGAGCTGTTTTTT. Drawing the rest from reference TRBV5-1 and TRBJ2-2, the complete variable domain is KAGVTQTPRYLIKTRGQQVTLSCSPISGHRSVSWYQQTPGQGLQFLFEYFSETQRNKGNFPGRFSGRQFSNSRSEMNVSTLELGDSALYLCASSLIAGGITGELFFGEGSRLTVL.

For the CDR3, the DNA is TGTGCCAGCAGCTTAGTGGACAGCTGGTACGAGCAGTACTTC. It specifies CASSLVDSWYEQYF. This chain joins TRBV7-2 and TRBJ2-7, with D possibly being TRBD1 (6 bases). The germline V gene has CDR1 SGHTA and CDR2 FQGNSA. The CDR3 contains 14 residues. V lost 1 base, J lost 4 bases, and 11 bases lay in between.

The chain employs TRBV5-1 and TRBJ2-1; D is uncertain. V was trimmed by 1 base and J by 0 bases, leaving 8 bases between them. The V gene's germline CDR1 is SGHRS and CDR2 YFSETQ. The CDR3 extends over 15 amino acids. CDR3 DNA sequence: TGCGCCAGCAGCTTGTTAGATAGCTCCTACAATGAGCAGTTCTTC. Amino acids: CASSLLDSSYNEQFF.

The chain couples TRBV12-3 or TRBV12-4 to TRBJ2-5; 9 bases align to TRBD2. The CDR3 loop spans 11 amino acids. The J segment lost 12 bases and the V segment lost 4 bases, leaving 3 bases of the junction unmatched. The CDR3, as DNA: TGTGCCAGCAGTTCTCCTAGCGGGGAGTACTTC. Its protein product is CASSSPSGEYF.

CDR3 nucleotide sequence: TGCAGCGTCCCCAGGTCGGGGGGCGAAAACACTGAAGCTTTCTTT. This encodes CSVPRSGGENTEAFF. The chain uses TRBV29-1 and TRBJ1-1; tentative D call: TRBD1 (6 bases). The CDR3 runs 15 residues. Germline V gene lookup returns CDR1 SQVTM and CDR2 ANQGSEA. Between the trimmed V and J ends, which lost 6 bases and 2 bases, there was a span of 19 bases.

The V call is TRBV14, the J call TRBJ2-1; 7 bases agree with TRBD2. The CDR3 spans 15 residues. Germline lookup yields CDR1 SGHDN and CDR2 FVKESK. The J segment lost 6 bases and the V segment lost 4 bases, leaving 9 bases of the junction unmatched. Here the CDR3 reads CASSPLGRGSNEQFF. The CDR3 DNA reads TGTGCCAGCAGCCCCCTGGGGAGGGGATCCAATGAGCAGTTCTTC.

In DNA, the CDR3 is TGTGCCAGCAGCGTAGATATAGGGGAGGGAGAGACCCAGTACTTC. It specifies CASSVDIGEGETQYF. The chain employs TRBV9 and TRBJ2-5; TRBD2 aligns across 7 bases. J lost 4 bases, V lost 0 bases, and 6 bases had no gene match. Germline values: CDR1 SGDLS, CDR2 YYNGEE. The CDR3 runs to 15 residues.

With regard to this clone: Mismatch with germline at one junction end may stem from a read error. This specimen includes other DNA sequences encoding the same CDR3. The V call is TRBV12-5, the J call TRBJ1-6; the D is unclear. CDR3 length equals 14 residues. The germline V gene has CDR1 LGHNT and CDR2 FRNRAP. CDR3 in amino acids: CASGPTKNNSPLHF. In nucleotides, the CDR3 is TGTGCCAGTGGCCCCACAAAAAATAATTCACCCCTCCACTTT.

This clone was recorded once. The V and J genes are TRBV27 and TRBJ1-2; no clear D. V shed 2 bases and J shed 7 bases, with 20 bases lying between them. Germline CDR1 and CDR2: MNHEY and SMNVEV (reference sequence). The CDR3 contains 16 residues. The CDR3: CASSLGGGGLLGGYTF. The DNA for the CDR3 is TGTGCCAGCAGTTTAGGTGGTGGAGGGCTCCTAGGTGGCTACACCTTC.

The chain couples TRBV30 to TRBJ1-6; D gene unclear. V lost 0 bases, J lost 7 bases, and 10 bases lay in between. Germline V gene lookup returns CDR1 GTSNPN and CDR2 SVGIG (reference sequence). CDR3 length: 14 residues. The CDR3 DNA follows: TGTGCCTGGAGTGTACGCGGGCCGAATTCACCCCTCCACTTT. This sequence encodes CAWSVRGPNSPLHF.

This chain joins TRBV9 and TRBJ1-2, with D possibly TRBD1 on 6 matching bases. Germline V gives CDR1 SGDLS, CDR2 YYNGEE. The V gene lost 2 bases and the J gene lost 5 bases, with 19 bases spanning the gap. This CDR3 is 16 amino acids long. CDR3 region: CASSVRQDSGFYGYTF. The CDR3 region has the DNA TGTGCCAGCAGCGTTAGACAGGATTCGGGATTTTATGGCTACACCTTC.

The CDR3 bases are TGTGCCAGCTCACCCTACACTAGGTTTGATGAGCAGTTCTTC. It encodes CASSPYTRFDEQFF. This chain joins TRBV18 and TRBJ2-1; TRBD2 is a possible D gene (5 bases). Trimming removed 3 bases from V and 8 bases from J, with 14 bases in between. Germline CDR1 KGHSH, CDR2 LQKENI. This CDR3 has 14 residues. The full variable domain, rest sourced from reference TRBV18 and TRBJ2-1, is NAGVMQNPRHLVRRRGQEARLRCSPMKGHSHVYWYRQLPEEGLKFMVYLQKENIIDESGMPKERFSAEFPKEGPSILRIQQVVRGDSAAYFCASSPYTRFDEQFFGPGTRLTVL.

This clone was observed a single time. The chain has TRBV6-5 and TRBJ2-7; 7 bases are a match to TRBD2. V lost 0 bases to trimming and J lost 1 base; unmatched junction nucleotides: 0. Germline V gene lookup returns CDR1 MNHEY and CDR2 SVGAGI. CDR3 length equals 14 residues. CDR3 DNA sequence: TGTGCCAGCAGTTACTCGCGGGAGTCCTACGAGCAGTACTTC. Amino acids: CASSYSRESYEQYF.

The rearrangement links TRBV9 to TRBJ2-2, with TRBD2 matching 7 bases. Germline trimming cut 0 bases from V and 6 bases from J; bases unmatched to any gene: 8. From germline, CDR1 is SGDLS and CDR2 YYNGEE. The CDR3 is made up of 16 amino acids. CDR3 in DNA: TGTGCCAGCAGCGTAGGAGGACTAGGGTCGGCCGGGGAGCTGTTTTTT. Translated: CASSVGGLGSAGELFF.

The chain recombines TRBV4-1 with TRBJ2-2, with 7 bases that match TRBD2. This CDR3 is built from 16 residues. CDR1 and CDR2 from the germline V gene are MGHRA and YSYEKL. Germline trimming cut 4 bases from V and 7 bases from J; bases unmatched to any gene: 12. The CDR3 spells CASSPNSREIGGELFF. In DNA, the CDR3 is TGCGCCAGCAGCCCGAACTCGCGGGAGATTGGCGGGGAGCTGTTTTTT.

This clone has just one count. The CDR3 region has the DNA TGTGCCAGCACCCTTAGCTCCTACAATGAGCAGTTCTTC. This translates into CASTLSSYNEQFF. This chain connects TRBV12-3 or TRBV12-4 to TRBJ2-1, with D unresolved. Trimming took 7 bases from V and 0 from J, leaving 7 bases between them. This CDR3 has 13 residues.

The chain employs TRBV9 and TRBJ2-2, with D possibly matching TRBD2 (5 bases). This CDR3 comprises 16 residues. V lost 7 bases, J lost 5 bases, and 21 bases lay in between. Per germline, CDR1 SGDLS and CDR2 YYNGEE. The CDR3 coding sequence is TGTGCCAGCTCTTATGGACCCCCCGGAGGTACCGGGGAGCTGTTTTTT. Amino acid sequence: CASSYGPPGGTGELFF. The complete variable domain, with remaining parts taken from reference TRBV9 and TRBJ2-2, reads DSGVTQTPKHLITATGQRVTLRCSPRSGDLSVYWYQQSLDQGLQFLIQYYNGEERAKGNILERFSAQQFPDLHSELNLSSLELGDSALYFCASSYGPPGGTGELFFGEGSRLTVL.

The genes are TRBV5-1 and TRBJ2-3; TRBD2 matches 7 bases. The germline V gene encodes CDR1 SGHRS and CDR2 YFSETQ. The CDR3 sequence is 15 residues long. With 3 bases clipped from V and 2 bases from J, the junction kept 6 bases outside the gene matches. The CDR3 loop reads CASSWFAGDTDTQYF. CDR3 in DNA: TGCGCCAGCAGCTGGTTCGCGGGGGACACAGATACGCAGTATTTT.

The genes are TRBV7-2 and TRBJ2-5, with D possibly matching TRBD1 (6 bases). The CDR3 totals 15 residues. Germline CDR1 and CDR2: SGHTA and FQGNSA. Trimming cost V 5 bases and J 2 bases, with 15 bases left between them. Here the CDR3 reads CASSLTLTGQETQYF. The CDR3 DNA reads TGTGCCAGCAGCCTAACGCTGACAGGACAAGAGACCCAGTACTTC.

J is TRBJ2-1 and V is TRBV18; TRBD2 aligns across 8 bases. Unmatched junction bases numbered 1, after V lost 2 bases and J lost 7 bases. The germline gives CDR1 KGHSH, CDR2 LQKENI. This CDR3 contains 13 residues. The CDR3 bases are TGTGCCAGCTCACCAGCTAGCGGGAATGAGCAGTTCTTC. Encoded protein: CASSPASGNEQFF.

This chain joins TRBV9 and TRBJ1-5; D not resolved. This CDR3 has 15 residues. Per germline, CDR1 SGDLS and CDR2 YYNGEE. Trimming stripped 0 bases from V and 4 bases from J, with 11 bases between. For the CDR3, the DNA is TGTGCCAGCAGCGTAGAAGGAGACGGGAATCAGCCCCAGCATTTT. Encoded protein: CASSVEGDGNQPQHF.

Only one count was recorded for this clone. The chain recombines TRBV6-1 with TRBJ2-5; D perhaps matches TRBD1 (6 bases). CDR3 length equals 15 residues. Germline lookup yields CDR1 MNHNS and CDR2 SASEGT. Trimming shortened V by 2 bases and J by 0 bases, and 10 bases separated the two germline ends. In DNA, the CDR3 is TGTGCCAGCAGTGAAACGCAGGGGTACCAAGAGACCCAGTACTTC. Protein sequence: CASSETQGYQETQYF.

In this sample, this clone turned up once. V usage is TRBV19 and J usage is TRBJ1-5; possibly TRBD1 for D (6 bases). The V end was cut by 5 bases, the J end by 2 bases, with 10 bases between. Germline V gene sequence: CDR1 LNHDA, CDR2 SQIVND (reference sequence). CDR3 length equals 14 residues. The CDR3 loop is CASSLDSRNQPQHF. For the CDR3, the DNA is TGTGCCAGTAGTTTGGACAGTCGCAATCAGCCCCAGCATTTT.

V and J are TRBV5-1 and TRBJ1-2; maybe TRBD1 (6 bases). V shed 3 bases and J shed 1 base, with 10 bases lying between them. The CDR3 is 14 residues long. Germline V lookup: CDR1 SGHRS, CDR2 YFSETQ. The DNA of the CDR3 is TGCGCCAGCAGCTCGACAGGAGATAACTATGGCTACACCTTC. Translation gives CASSSTGDNYGYTF. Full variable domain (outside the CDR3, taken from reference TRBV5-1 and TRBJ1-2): KAGVTQTPRYLIKTRGQQVTLSCSPISGHRSVSWYQQTPGQGLQFLFEYFSETQRNKGNFPGRFSGRQFSNSRSEMNVSTLELGDSALYLCASSSTGDNYGYTFGSGTRLTVV.